This TCR beta chain was identified in a study of cytotoxic CD8 clonotypes in ibrutinib-treated CLL. The CDR3 contains 14 residues. V lost 5 bases and J lost 5, with 14 bases in between. Germline V gives CDR1 MGHRA, CDR2 YSYEKL. The table came from immunoSEQ multiplex PCR; TCRdb's copy has only in-frame clones and leaves some out. The sample includes 330,000 or so clones, 67% seen only once; the top ten take around 6.3%. The rearrangement joins TRBV4-1 to TRBJ2-3; D call uncertain. The sequences come from PBMCs, collected after 36 months of ibrutinib treatment. The receptor's source is a human donor with chronic lymphocytic leukemia. CDR3 amino acids: CASSSGEGIDTQYF. The DNA for the CDR3 is TGCGCCAGCAGCTCCGGCGAAGGGATAGATACGCAGTATTTT.